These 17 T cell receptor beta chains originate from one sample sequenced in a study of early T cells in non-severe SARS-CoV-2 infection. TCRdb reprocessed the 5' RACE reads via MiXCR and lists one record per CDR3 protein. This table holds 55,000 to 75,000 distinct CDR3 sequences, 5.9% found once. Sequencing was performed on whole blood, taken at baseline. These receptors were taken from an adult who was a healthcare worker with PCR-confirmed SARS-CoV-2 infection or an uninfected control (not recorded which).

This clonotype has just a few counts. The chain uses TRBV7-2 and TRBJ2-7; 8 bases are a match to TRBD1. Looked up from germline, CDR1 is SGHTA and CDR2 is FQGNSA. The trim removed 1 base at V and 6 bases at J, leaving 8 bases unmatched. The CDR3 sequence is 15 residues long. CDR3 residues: CASSLVSRTGSEQYF. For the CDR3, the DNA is TGTGCCAGCAGCTTAGTATCCAGGACAGGGTCCGAGCAGTACTTC. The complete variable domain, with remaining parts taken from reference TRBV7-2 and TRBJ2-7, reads GAGVSQSPSNKVTEKGKDVELRCDPISGHTALYWYRQSLGQGLEFLIYFQGNSAPDKSGLPSDRFSAERTGGSVSTLTIQRTQQEDSAVYLCASSLVSRTGSEQYFGPGTRLTVT.

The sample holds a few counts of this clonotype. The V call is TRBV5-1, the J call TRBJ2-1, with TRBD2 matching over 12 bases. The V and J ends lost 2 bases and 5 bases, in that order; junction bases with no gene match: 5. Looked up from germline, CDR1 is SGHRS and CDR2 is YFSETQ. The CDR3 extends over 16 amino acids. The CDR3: CASSFSLAGGHNEQFF. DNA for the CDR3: TGCGCCAGCAGCTTTTCCCTAGCGGGAGGGCACAATGAGCAGTTCTTC.

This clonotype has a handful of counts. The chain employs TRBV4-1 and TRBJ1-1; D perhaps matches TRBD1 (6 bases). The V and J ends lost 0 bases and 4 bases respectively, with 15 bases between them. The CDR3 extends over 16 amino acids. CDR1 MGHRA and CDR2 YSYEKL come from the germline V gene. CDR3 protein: CASSQDLRGAVTEAFF. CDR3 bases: TGCGCCAGCAGCCAAGATCTGCGGGGGGCTGTCACTGAAGCTTTCTTT.

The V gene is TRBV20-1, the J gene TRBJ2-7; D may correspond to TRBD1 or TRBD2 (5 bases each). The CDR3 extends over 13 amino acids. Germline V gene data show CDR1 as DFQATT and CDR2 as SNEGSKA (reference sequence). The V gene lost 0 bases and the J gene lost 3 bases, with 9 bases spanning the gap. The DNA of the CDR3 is TGCAGTGCTAGAGATGGGGACGGCTACGAGCAGTACTTC. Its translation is CSARDGDGYEQYF.

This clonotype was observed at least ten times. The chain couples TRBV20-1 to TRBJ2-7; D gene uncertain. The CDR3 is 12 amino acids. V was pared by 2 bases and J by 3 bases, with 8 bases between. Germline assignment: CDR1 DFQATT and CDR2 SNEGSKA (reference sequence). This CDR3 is CSARPDVYEQYF. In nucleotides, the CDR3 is TGCAGTGCTAGACCCGACGTCTACGAGCAGTACTTC.

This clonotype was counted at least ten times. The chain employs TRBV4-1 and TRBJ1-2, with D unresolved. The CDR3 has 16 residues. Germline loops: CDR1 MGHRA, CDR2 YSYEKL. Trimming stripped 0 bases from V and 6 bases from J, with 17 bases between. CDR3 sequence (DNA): TGCGCCAGCAGCCAAGAACCTCAAGAGCCCGGGAATGGCTACACCTTC. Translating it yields CASSQEPQEPGNGYTF.

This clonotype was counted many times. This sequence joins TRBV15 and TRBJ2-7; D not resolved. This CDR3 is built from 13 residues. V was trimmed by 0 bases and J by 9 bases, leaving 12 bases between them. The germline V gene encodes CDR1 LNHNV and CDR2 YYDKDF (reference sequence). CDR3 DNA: TGTGCCACCAGCAGAGATCCCCTAGGCGGGCAGTACTTC. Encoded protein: CATSRDPLGGQYF.

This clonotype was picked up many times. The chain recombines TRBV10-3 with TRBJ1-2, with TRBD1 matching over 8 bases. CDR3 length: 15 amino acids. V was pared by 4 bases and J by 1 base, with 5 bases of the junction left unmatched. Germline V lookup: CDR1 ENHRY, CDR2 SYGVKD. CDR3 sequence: CAISGNRGDNYGYTF. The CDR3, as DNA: TGTGCCATCAGTGGCAACAGGGGGGATAACTATGGCTACACCTTC.

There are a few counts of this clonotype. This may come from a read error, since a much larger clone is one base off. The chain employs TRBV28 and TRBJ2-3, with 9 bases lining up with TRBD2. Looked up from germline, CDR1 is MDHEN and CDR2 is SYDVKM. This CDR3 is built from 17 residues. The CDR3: CASSLPETSGSTGTQYF. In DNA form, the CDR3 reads TGTGCCAGCAGTTTACCCGAGACTAGCGGCAGCACAGGTACGCAGTATTTT.

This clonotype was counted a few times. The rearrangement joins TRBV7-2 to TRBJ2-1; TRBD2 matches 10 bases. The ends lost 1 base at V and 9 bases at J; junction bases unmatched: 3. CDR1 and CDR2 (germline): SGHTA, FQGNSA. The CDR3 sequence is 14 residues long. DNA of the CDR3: TGTGCCAGCAGCTTAGGGGGGACTAGCGCTGAGCAGTTCTTC. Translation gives CASSLGGTSAEQFF.

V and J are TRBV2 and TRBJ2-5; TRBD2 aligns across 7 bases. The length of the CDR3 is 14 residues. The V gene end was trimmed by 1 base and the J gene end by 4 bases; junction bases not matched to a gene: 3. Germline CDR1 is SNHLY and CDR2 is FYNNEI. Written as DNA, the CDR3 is TGTGCCAGCAGTGAAGGGACTAGAGGAGAGACCCAGTACTTC. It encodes CASSEGTRGETQYF.

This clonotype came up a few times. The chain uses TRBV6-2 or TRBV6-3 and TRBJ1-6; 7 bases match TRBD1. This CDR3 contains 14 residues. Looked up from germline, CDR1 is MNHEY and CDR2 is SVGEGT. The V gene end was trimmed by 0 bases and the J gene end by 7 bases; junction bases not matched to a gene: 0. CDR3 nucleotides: TGTGCCAGCAGTTACTCGGACAGGAATTCACCCCTCCACTTT. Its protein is CASSYSDRNSPLHF.

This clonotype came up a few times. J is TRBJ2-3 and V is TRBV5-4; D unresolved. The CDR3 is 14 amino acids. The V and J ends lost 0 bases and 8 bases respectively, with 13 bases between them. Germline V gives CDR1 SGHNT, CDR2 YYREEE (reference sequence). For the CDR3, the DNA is TGTGCCAGCAGCTTGGTTGGCCTGGGTGGTACGCAGTATTTT. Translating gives CASSLVGLGGTQYF.

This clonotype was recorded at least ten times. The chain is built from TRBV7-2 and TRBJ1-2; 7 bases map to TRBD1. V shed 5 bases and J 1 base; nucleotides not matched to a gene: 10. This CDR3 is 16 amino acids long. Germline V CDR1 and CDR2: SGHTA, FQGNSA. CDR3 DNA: TGTGCCAGCAGCCCTAAGGGAGACAGGGTTAACTATGGCTACACCTTC. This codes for CASSPKGDRVNYGYTF.

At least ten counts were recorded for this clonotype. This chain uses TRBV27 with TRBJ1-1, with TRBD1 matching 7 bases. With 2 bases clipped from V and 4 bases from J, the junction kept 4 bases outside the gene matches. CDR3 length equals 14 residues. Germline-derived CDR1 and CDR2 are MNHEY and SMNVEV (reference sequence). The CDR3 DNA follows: TGTGCCAGCAGTTTAACAGGGGTGAGCACTGAAGCTTTCTTT. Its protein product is CASSLTGVSTEAFF.

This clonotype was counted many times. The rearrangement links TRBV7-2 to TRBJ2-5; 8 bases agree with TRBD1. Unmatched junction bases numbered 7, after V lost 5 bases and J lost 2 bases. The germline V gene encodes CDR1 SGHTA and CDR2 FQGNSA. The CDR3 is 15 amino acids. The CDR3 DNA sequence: TGTGCCAGCAGCGGAGGACAGGGCAGACAAGAGACCCAGTACTTC. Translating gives CASSGGQGRQETQYF.

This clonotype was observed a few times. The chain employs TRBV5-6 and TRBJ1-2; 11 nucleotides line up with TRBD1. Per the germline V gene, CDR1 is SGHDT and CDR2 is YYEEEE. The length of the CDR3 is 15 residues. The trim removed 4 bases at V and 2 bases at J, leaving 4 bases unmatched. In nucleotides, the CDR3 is TGTGCCAGCAGCGGCCGGGACAGGGGGAACTATGGCTACACCTTC. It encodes CASSGRDRGNYGYTF.